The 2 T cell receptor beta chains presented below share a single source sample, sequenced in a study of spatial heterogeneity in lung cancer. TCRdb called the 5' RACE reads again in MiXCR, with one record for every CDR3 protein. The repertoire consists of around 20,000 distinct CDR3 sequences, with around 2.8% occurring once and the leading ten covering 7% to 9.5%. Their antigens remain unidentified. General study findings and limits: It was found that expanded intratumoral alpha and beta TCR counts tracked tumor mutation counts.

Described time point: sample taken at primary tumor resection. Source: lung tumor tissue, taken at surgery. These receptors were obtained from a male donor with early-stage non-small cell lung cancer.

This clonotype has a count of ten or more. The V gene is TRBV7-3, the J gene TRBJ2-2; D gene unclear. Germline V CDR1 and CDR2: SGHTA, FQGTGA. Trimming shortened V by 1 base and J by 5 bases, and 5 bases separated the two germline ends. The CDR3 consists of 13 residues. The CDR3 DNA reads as TGTGCCAGCAGCTTAAGTTTGACCGGGGAGCTGTTTTTT. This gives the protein CASSLSLTGELFF.

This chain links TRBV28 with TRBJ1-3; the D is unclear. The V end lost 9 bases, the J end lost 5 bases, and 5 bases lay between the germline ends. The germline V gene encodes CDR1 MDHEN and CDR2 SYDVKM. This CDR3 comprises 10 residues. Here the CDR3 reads CASQRNTIYF. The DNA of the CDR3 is TGTGCCAGTCAACGAAACACCATATATTTT.